Shown below are 27 T cell receptor beta chains from a single sample sequenced in a study of blood T cell repertoires in COVID-19. The data were produced by immunoSEQ multiplex PCR, yet TCRdb's version contains in-frame clones alone and is incomplete. The data hold 200,000 to 250,000 clones, with roughly 90% observed a single time. Sequencing was carried out using peripheral blood. The receptors derive from a man between 65 and 85 years old with acute or convalescent COVID-19.

This chain links TRBV3-1 (or the pseudogene TRBV3-2) with TRBJ2-3; 13 bases match TRBD2. The germline gives CDR1 LGHDT, CDR2 YNNKEL (reference sequence). CDR3 length: 16 amino acids. V was pared by 4 bases and J by 4 bases, with 5 bases of the junction left unmatched. The chain's CDR3 is CASSPGLAGVSDTQYF. As DNA, the CDR3 is TGTGCCAGCAGCCCAGGACTAGCGGGAGTATCAGATACGCAGTATTTT.

V and J are TRBV6-2 or TRBV6-3 and TRBJ2-5; the match to TRBD2 covers 10 bases. Trimming took 5 bases from V and 13 from J; bases not matched to a gene: 19. This CDR3 contains 16 residues. Germline V gives CDR1 MNHEY, CDR2 SVGEGT. The CDR3 sequence: CASSPLSRLAGDTGYF. The CDR3 nucleotides read TGTGCCAGCAGTCCCCTCTCTCGGCTAGCGGGAGATACCGGGTACTTC.

This clone was recorded once. The rearrangement uses TRBV9 and TRBJ2-5; 11 nucleotides align to TRBD2. From germline, CDR1 is SGDLS and CDR2 YYNGEE. The V and J ends lost 0 bases and 5 bases, in that order; junction bases with no gene match: 6. The CDR3 loop spans 16 amino acids. CDR3 DNA: TGTGCCAGCAGCGTAGGGGTAGCGGGAGGGCCCGAGACCCAGTACTTC. Amino acid sequence: CASSVGVAGGPETQYF.

The V gene is TRBV20-1, the J gene TRBJ2-5; D remains ambiguous. The CDR3 is 11 residues long. The germline CDR1 and CDR2 sequences are DFQATT and SNEGSKA (reference sequence). V gave up 2 bases and J gave up 5 bases, with 6 bases separating them. The CDR3 sequence: CSARNRETQYF. DNA of the CDR3: TGCAGTGCTAGAAATCGGGAGACCCAGTACTTC.

The gene calls are TRBV5-1 and TRBJ2-6; D is uncertain. The germline V and J ends were trimmed by 4 bases and 0 bases, with 11 bases remaining between them. Germline V gene lookup returns CDR1 SGHRS and CDR2 YFSETQ. The CDR3 length is 16 residues. The CDR3 protein is CASSPPLSSGANVLTF. CDR3 DNA: TGCGCCAGCAGCCCCCCCCTGAGCTCTGGGGCCAACGTCCTGACTTTC.

The gene calls are TRBV24-1 and TRBJ2-2; 8 bases line up with TRBD1. The CDR3 length is 15 residues. Germline V gene sequence: CDR1 KGHDR, CDR2 SFDVKD. The V segment lost 4 bases and the J segment 4 bases; nucleotides outside the gene matches: 4. The CDR3 protein is CATSEQGAGTGELFF. The CDR3 region has the DNA TGTGCCACCAGTGAGCAGGGGGCCGGCACCGGGGAGCTGTTTTTT.

The chain links TRBV15 to TRBJ2-6; 7 nucleotides line up with TRBD1. The CDR3 extends over 16 amino acids. The germline V gene has CDR1 LNHNV and CDR2 YYDKDF (reference sequence). Trimming removed 3 bases from V and 0 bases from J; junction bases left unmatched: 2. Here the CDR3 reads CATSRDRSSGANVLTF. The CDR3 region has the DNA TGTGCCACCAGCAGGGACAGGAGCTCTGGGGCCAACGTCCTGACTTTC.

In regard to this clone: Other DNA sequences in the same sample also yield this CDR3. CDR3: CAISDSSGNTIYF. The CDR3 DNA sequence: TGTGCCATCAGTGACTCCTCTGGAAACACCATATATTTT. V and J are TRBV10-3 and TRBJ1-3; D gene uncertain. The CDR3 spans 13 residues. V was cut by 3 bases and J by 0 bases, with 3 bases left in between. Germline V gene data show CDR1 as ENHRY and CDR2 as SYGVKD.

This rearrangement joins TRBV6-5 to TRBJ1-5; TRBD1 matches at 9 bases. Germline V gives CDR1 MNHEY, CDR2 SVGAGI. The CDR3 has 15 residues. V dropped 5 bases and J dropped 5; count of bases not matched to a gene: 7. The CDR3 is CASSPGTGTDQPQHF. CDR3 DNA sequence: TGTGCCAGCAGTCCCGGGACAGGGACCGATCAGCCCCAGCATTTT.

The V call is TRBV6-2 or TRBV6-3, the J call TRBJ2-3; TRBD2 agrees at 9 bases. CDR1 and CDR2 from the germline V gene are MNHEY and SVGEGT. CDR3 size: 18 residues. The V and J ends lost 1 base and 0 bases, in that order; junction bases with no gene match: 8. The CDR3 DNA sequence: TGTGCCAGCAGTTACTTAAGCGGGAGGCCAACTAGCACAGATACGCAGTATTTT. Its translation: CASSYLSGRPTSTDTQYF.

The genes are TRBV7-9 and TRBJ2-3; D perhaps matches TRBD2 (5 bases). The germline V gene encodes CDR1 SEHNR and CDR2 FQNEAQ (reference sequence). This CDR3 has 16 residues. Trimming pared 8 bases from V and 0 bases from J, leaving 18 bases between. The CDR3 DNA reads as TGTGCCAGCTTCACCTGGGCGGGCCCTAGCACAGATACGCAGTATTTT. It translates to CASFTWAGPSTDTQYF.

As for this clone: Within the sample, other DNA sequences also encode this same CDR3. This chain joins TRBV9 and TRBJ1-2; D is possibly TRBD1 (5 bases). Germline loops: CDR1 SGDLS, CDR2 YYNGEE. V dropped 0 bases and J dropped 6 bases, with 9 bases sitting between them. The CDR3 has 13 amino acids. This CDR3 is CASSVAGYNGYTF. CDR3 bases: TGTGCCAGCAGCGTAGCAGGGTACAATGGCTACACCTTC.

The J gene is TRBJ2-7, the V gene TRBV15, with TRBD2 matching over 7 bases. The junction had 2 bases not matched to a gene; V was cut back by 0 bases and J by 6 bases. The CDR3 extends over 13 amino acids. Germline-derived CDR1 and CDR2 are LNHNV and YYDKDF (reference sequence). The CDR3 nucleotides read TGTGCCACCAGCAGAGAGCGGGAGAGCGAGCAGTACTTC. It yields the protein CATSRERESEQYF.

The count of this clone is one. The V and J genes are TRBV27 and TRBJ1-4; 9 bases are a match to TRBD1. The germline V gene has CDR1 MNHEY and CDR2 SMNVEV (reference sequence). V dropped 5 bases and J dropped 6; count of bases not matched to a gene: 7. This CDR3 spans 15 amino acids. The CDR3 spells CASSTGTGMDEKLFF. The CDR3 nucleotides are TGTGCCAGCAGTACGGGGACAGGGATGGATGAAAAACTGTTTTTT.

Turning to this clone: At one of its ends the junction is not consistent with the germline gene, which may arise from a read error. J is TRBJ2-5 and V is TRBV7-2; 10 bases align to TRBD1. The CDR3 totals 16 residues. The germline V gene encodes CDR1 SGHTA and CDR2 FQGNSA. CDR3 amino acids: CASRLGGQGTQETQYF. As DNA, the CDR3 is TGTGCCAGCAGGTTAGGGGGACAGGGGACGCAAGAGACCCAGTACTTC.

The CDR3, as DNA: TGTGCCATCAGTGAGGGGCAGGACTATGGCTACACCTTC. This translates into CAISEGQDYGYTF. The genes are TRBV10-3 and TRBJ1-2; D ambiguous. From germline, CDR1 is ENHRY and CDR2 SYGVKD. Trimming took off 2 bases at V and 3 bases at J, with 7 bases between the two ends. The CDR3 loop spans 13 amino acids.

The chain is built from TRBV5-1 and TRBJ2-2; 11 nucleotides align to TRBD2. Germline CDR1 SGHRS, CDR2 YFSETQ. The V segment lost 3 bases and the J segment 0 bases; nucleotides outside the gene matches: 4. The CDR3 loop spans 17 amino acids. CDR3 loop: CASSYYSGRANTGELFF. The CDR3 coding sequence is TGCGCCAGCAGCTACTATAGCGGGAGGGCGAACACCGGGGAGCTGTTTTTT.

This rearrangement joins TRBV19 to TRBJ2-2, with D possibly matching TRBD1 (6 bases). Trimming stripped 3 bases from V and 2 bases from J, with 13 bases between. CDR1 is LNHDA, CDR2 SQIVND, per germline (reference sequence). This CDR3 is built from 16 residues. CDR3 loop: CASSMTGPENTGELFF. Here the CDR3 DNA reads TGTGCCAGTAGTATGACAGGACCAGAAAACACCGGGGAGCTGTTTTTT.

The chain employs TRBV29-1 and TRBJ1-2, with 8 bases fitting TRBD1. Losses at the gene ends were 8 bases for V and 3 bases for J; bases not matched to a gene: 5. CDR1 SQVTM and CDR2 ANQGSEA come from the germline V gene. CDR3 length equals 12 residues. CDR3 in DNA: TGCAGCACGGACAGGGCGGACTATGGCTACACCTTC. Its translation is CSTDRADYGYTF.

This rearrangement joins TRBV27 to TRBJ2-7; 9 nucleotides align to TRBD2. The CDR3 is made up of 16 amino acids. V shed 7 bases, J shed 3 bases, and the junction held 13 bases outside the gene matches. Per the germline V gene, CDR1 is MNHEY and CDR2 is SMNVEV (reference sequence). The CDR3 region is CASTYLGSGSSYEQYF. The DNA of the CDR3 is TGTGCCAGCACCTACCTGGGTAGCGGGAGCAGCTACGAGCAGTACTTC.

This chain connects TRBV10-3 to TRBJ1-1; a weak D match, TRBD1 (6 bases). V lost 10 bases to trimming and J lost 10 bases, with 22 bases between them. Looked up from germline, CDR1 is ENHRY and CDR2 is SYGVKD. This CDR3 is 13 amino acids long. The DNA of the CDR3 is TGTGCCAGCTCCAATCAGGGGCCCGGACGAGCTTTCTTT. The encoded protein is CASSNQGPGRAFF.

The chain employs TRBV18 and TRBJ1-2, with TRBD1 identical over 8 bases. CDR3 length: 15 residues. The trim removed 1 base at V and 6 bases at J, leaving 7 bases unmatched. Germline V gene lookup returns CDR1 KGHSH and CDR2 LQKENI. For the CDR3, the DNA is TGTGCCAGCTCACCACAGGGGCCACAGGGGGATGGCTACACCTTC. It encodes CASSPQGPQGDGYTF.

The V call is TRBV29-1, the J call TRBJ2-2, with TRBD1 matching over 9 bases. Germline V gene lookup returns CDR1 SQVTM and CDR2 ANQGSEA. Germline trimming cut 6 bases from V and 4 bases from J; bases unmatched to any gene: 6. The CDR3 contains 14 residues. The CDR3 loop reads CSVRTGASTGELFF. The CDR3 coding sequence is TGCAGCGTGCGGACAGGGGCGAGCACCGGGGAGCTGTTTTTT.

The rearrangement joins TRBV2 to TRBJ2-3; 9 bases match TRBD2. Germline-derived CDR1 and CDR2 are SNHLY and FYNNEI. Unmatched junction bases numbered 7, after V lost 6 bases and J lost 3 bases. The CDR3 spans 15 residues. The CDR3 bases are TGTGCCAGCAGGGCGACACTAGCGGGTACAGATACGCAGTATTTT. This sequence encodes CASRATLAGTDTQYF.

The gene calls are TRBV19 and TRBJ1-5; weak D call: TRBD1 (5 bases). The length of the CDR3 is 17 residues. V was pared by 5 bases and J by 2 bases, with 19 bases between. Germline V lookup: CDR1 LNHDA, CDR2 SQIVND (reference sequence). The CDR3 DNA is TGTGCCAGTAGTTACGCAGGGTGGACTAGGGGCAATCAGCCCCAGCATTTT. Translating it yields CASSYAGWTRGNQPQHF.

The CDR3 DNA reads TGTGCCAGCAGTTACGGGCAGTACTACGAGCAGTACTTC. Translation: CASSYGQYYEQYF. The J gene is TRBJ2-7, the V gene TRBV6-5; D unclear. Germline V lookup: CDR1 MNHEY, CDR2 SVGAGI. V lost 2 bases, J lost 3 bases, and 8 bases lay in between. This CDR3 contains 13 residues.

This rearrangement joins TRBV12-5 to TRBJ1-1, with unresolved D. Germline assignment: CDR1 LGHNT and CDR2 FRNRAP. This CDR3 comprises 14 residues. Trimming removed 1 base at V and 3 bases at J, with 9 bases between. The CDR3 nucleotides read TGTGCTAGTGGTTTGGGCACAGATTACACTGAAGCTTTCTTT. It specifies CASGLGTDYTEAFF.